This T cell receptor (beta chain) was identified during a study of cytomegalovirus exposure and HLA in healthy donors. On this clone: Its antigen remains unknown.

While the first cohort had around 700 subjects, the donors belonged to the separate validation cohort of over a hundred subjects. Study-wide points: Investigators reported 150 to 200 TCR beta chains as tied to cytomegalovirus. Clusters of TCRs from the first cohort tended to co-occur in the approximately 130 validation repertoires (as a later analysis found). Reports described diagnosis of cytomegalovirus status by the classifier as highly specific and sensitive.

Measured with immunoSEQ multiplex PCR; TCRdb has only the in-frame clones, and not every one. The data hold 65,000 to 70,000 clones, with 91% observed a single time. Trimming removed 6 bases from V and 3 bases from J, with 14 bases in between. The V gene's germline CDR1 is MDHEN and CDR2 SYDVKM. The CDR3 contains 14 residues. This sequence originates from a man between 18 and 29 years old in good health and CMV-seronegative. The sample taken for sequencing was PBMCs. J is TRBJ1-2 and V is TRBV28; a possible D gene is TRBD1 (6 bases). DNA for the CDR3: TGTGCCAGCAGCACAAGGGACACTCACTATGGCTACACCTTC. Protein product: CASSTRDTHYGYTF.